This TCR beta chain stems from a study of Tregs in tolerant kidney transplant recipients (dated by TCRdb to the late 2010s). Background for the entire study: The study applied TCRbeta sequencing to find donor-specific regulatory T cells before combined kidney and bone marrow transplantation and then followed those same cells after transplant. In 3 healthy controls, several methods of expanding Tregs specific for an allogeneic donor were compared by TCRbeta repertoire sequencing. General findings and caveats noted by the study authors: Although technical replication error seemed to be minimal, the question of biological reproducibility was not addressed directly. Expanding Tregs with activated donor B cells appeared to identify the most biologically relevant and donor-specific TCRbeta repertoire. Because only a small number of patients were included, the study had limitations, and the results will need to be validated in larger populations as well as under other immunosuppression protocols.

Unstimulated Tregs (CD4+CD25+CD127-), CD4+ non-Tregs (CD4+CD25-), CD4 and CD8 cells were FACS-sorted from thawed PBMCs. Blood from healthy controls was obtained either as purchased buffy coats or from healthy volunteers. Healthy control blood was processed by Ficoll density gradient to PBMCs and cryopreserved; patient PBMCs were collected before and after transplant. The CDR3 contains 14 residues, cysteine and phenylalanine counted. Only CDR3 DNA is held: 42 bases, read in frame from base 1. Trimmed from V: 3 bases; trimmed from J: 9 bases; junction bases lacking a gene match: 7. From a lookup of the germline V gene, CDR1 and CDR2 are SNHLY and FYNNEI. With regard to this clone: The specificity of this receptor is unknown. No quality values exist for individual bases; no much larger clone is one base distant.

Genomic DNA was extracted from sorted cells with the QIAGEN DNeasy Blood and Tissue Kit for TCRbeta CDR3 sequencing. High-throughput TCRbeta CDR3 sequencing, which included PCR amplification with bias correction and internal controls, was done commercially through immunoSEQ. In the paper's pipeline: Unique productive TCRbeta sequences were defined by CDR3 nucleotide sequence when primers matched and otherwise by CDR3 amino acid sequence together with Vbeta and Jbeta genes. Sorting error was corrected by removing sequences shared between sorted populations at a frequency ratio of 2:1 or less, and the remaining shared sequences were assigned to the higher population. Sequences were defined as donor-reactive when expanded at least 5-fold in CFSE-low cells versus unstimulated cells and present at a frequency of at least 0.01% in CFSE-low cells. Jensen-Shannon divergence calculated on the top 100 TCRbeta sequences ranked by frequency was used to measure repertoire divergence. For any sample with multiple sequencing runs, sorting error was corrected in each run separately before the runs were pooled. TCRdb re-hosts the immuneACCESS table, in-frame sequences only. Its copies lack some clones; in the studies checked, an unresolved V gene accounts for under half of them, and the cause for the rest is not known. That table gives V, J and clone size, and the DNA gave D and trimming. This sample has tens of thousands of clones in its table, and over 85% of those were observed once. 4.7% of the sample lies in the top ten.

Sequencing used CD8+ T cells from blood. This clonotype originated in a human donor in good health. The rearrangement combines TRBV2 with TRBJ2-1, and TRBD1 aligns with 8 junction nucleotides. The sequenced DNA is TGTGCCAGCAGTGAGACAGGGGAGGTGGGTGAGCAGTTCTTC. It is translated as CASSETGEVGEQFF.